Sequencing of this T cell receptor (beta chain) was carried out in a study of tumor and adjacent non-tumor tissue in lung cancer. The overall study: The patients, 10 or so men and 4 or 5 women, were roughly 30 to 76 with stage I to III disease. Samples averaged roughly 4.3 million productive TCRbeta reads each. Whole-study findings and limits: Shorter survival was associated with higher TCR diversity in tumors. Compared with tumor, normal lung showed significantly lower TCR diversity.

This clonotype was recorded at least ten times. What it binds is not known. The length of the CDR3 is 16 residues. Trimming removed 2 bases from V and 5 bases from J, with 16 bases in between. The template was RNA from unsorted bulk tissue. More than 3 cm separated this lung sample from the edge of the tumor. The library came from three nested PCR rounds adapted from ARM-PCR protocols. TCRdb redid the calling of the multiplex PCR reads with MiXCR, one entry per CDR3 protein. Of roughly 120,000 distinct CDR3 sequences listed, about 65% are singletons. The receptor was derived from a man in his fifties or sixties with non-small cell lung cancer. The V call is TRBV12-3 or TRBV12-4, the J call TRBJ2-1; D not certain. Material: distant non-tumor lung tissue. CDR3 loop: CASSLSGPYPHNEQFF. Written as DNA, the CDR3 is TGTGCCAGCAGTTTATCTGGGCCCTACCCCCACAATGAGCAGTTCTTC.